This T cell receptor beta chain was observed in a study of blood T cells in healthy people across ages. General study points: Donor CMV infection status was unknown, possibly confounding age-related changes in expanded clonotypes.

CDR1 and CDR2 (germline): SGHDN, FVKESK. This CDR3 comprises 15 residues. V was clipped by 1 base and J by 3 bases, with 11 bases between them. Per sample, a minimum of 6.5 million PBMCs were isolated. It was with a sample-barcoded 5' primer and a J-beta primer mix that a second PCR of roughly 7 to 12 cycles was run. Researchers report that a template-switch adaptor with 12 random nucleotides tagged each cDNA molecule. TCRdb called the 5' RACE reads again in MiXCR, with one record for every CDR3 protein. The sample has 1.5 million or so distinct CDR3 sequences; 42% are singletons. Of note for this clonotype: Its antigen is not known.

Sequenced sample: blood. The sequence came from a woman aged 18-30 years in good health. V and J are TRBV14 and TRBJ2-3, with D perhaps TRBD1 (6 bases). CDR3 amino acids: CASSQGQGLTDTQYF. The CDR3 DNA follows: TGTGCCAGCAGCCAAGGGCAGGGGCTGACAGATACGCAGTATTTT.